A single sample is the source of the 9 T cell receptor beta chains below, sequenced in a study of Graves' ophthalmopathy and Graves' hyperthyroidism. Amplifying from RNA transcripts, the study obtained TCR beta CDR3 regions. First-round RT-PCR with HTBI primers preceded a second-round multiplex PCR. TCRdb ran MiXCR on the multiplex PCR reads and lists one entry per CDR3 protein. The sample contains a few hundred thousand distinct CDR3 sequences, approximately 35% of which appear only once. The specimen sequenced was peripheral blood or thyroid tissue (not recorded which). The receptors originated from an adult man with Graves' hyperthyroidism.

The V gene is TRBV28, the J gene TRBJ2-5, with no clear D. This CDR3 region has 14 residues. Per germline, CDR1 MDHEN and CDR2 SYDVKM. The germline V and J ends were trimmed by 2 bases and 5 bases, with 12 bases remaining between them. CDR3 DNA sequence: TGTGCCAGCAGTTTAAACGACGCCCGGGAGACCCAGTACTTC. Protein product: CASSLNDARETQYF.

This clonotype was detected many times. The chain couples TRBV12-3 or TRBV12-4 to TRBJ2-2; D gene uncertain. Trimming took 0 bases from V and 5 from J, leaving 7 bases between them. The CDR3 is 14 residues long. The CDR3 region has the DNA TGTGCCAGCAGTTTAGCGCTTGGTACCGGGGAGCTGTTTTTT. This sequence encodes CASSLALGTGELFF.

Ten or more counts support this clonotype. CDR3 loop: CASSLTGCQPQHF. In DNA form, the CDR3 reads TGTGCCAGCAGCTTGACAGGTTGTCAGCCCCAGCATTTT. J is TRBJ1-5 and V is TRBV5-7; D is perhaps TRBD1 (5 bases). TRBV5-7 belongs to the ORF category, with a function that is uncertain. This CDR3 contains 13 residues. Trimming took off 1 base at V and 6 bases at J, with 8 bases between the two ends.

The chain joins TRBV20-1 to TRBJ1-3, with 12 bases aligning to TRBD1. The germline CDR1 and CDR2 sequences are DFQATT and SNEGSKA (reference sequence). V was pared by 1 base and J by 8 bases, with 12 bases of the junction left unmatched. The CDR3 runs to 17 residues. In DNA, the CDR3 is TGCAGTGCTAGAGCTAAGGGACAGGGGGCTTGGGGCTACACCATATATTTT. The encoded protein is CSARAKGQGAWGYTIYF.

In this sample, this clonotype turned up many times. The V gene is TRBV10-3, the J gene TRBJ2-7, with TRBD1 matching over 10 bases. The CDR3 runs 14 residues. Germline CDR1 is ENHRY and CDR2 is SYGVKD. Germline trimming cut 6 bases from V and 3 bases from J; bases unmatched to any gene: 5. Here the CDR3 DNA reads TGTGCCATCAGGGCCGGGACAGGGGACTACGAGCAGTACTTC. As protein: CAIRAGTGDYEQYF.

The genes are TRBV11-2 and TRBJ2-2; D gene uncertain. Germline CDR1 reads SGHAT; CDR2 reads FQNNGV. There are 13 residues in the CDR3. CDR3 amino acids: CTNSILQPGELFF. CDR3 coding DNA: TGTACCAACAGTATACTACAACCCGGGGAGCTGTTTTTT.

This chain connects TRBV20-1 to TRBJ2-3; a possible D gene is TRBD2 (6 bases). The CDR3 is made up of 16 amino acids. Germline V gene sequence: CDR1 DFQATT, CDR2 SNEGSKA (reference sequence). Trimming removed 5 bases at V and 1 base at J, with 19 bases between. CDR3 residues: CSARVFAGLGTDTQYF. For the CDR3, the DNA is TGCAGTGCTCGGGTGTTTGCGGGGCTTGGCACAGATACGCAGTATTTT.

The chain is built from TRBV20-1 and TRBJ2-7; TRBD2 matches 13 bases. CDR1 is DFQATT and CDR2 is SNEGSKA in the germline V gene (reference sequence). V lost 4 bases, J lost 6 bases, and 12 bases stayed unmatched. This CDR3 is 16 amino acids long. CDR3 in amino acids: CSATRTSGRGLSEQYF. The CDR3 DNA reads as TGCAGTGCTACCCGGACTAGCGGGAGAGGTCTCTCCGAGCAGTACTTC.

This clonotype has at least ten counts. The chain couples TRBV5-1 to TRBJ1-3; D remains unclear. The CDR3 length is 16 residues. CDR1 and CDR2 from the germline V gene are SGHRS and YFSETQ. With 4 bases removed from V and 0 bases from J, the gap between germline ends came to 14 bases. The chain's CDR3 is CASSINPDFSGNTIYF. The DNA of the CDR3 is TGCGCCAGCAGCATAAATCCGGATTTCTCTGGAAACACCATATATTTT.